One sample yielded the 5 T cell receptor beta chains listed below, sequenced in a study of cytotoxic CD8 clonotypes in ibrutinib-treated CLL. Profiled with immunoSEQ multiplex PCR; TCRdb holds only in-frame clones, not every one. Of about 130,000 clones in the sample, 80% to 85% were seen once. The sequenced sample was PBMCs, obtained after 24 months of ibrutinib treatment. The receptors were gathered from a human donor with chronic lymphocytic leukemia.

V usage is TRBV10-2 and J usage is TRBJ2-3; TRBD1 matches at 8 bases. With V trimmed by 8 bases and J by 2 bases, 9 bases remained unmatched. Germline V gene lookup returns CDR1 WSHSY and CDR2 SAAADI. CDR3 size: 15 residues. CDR3 bases: TGCGCCAGCCTCGCCGGGACAGGAGTCACAGATACGCAGTATTTT. Protein product: CASLAGTGVTDTQYF.

J is TRBJ2-5 and V is TRBV7-2, with D possibly matching TRBD2 (5 bases). This CDR3 region has 15 residues. Per germline, CDR1 SGHTA and CDR2 FQGNSA. The V gene lost 1 base and the J gene lost 1 base, with 10 bases spanning the gap. This chain's CDR3 is CASSLVTGFQETQYF. For the CDR3, the DNA is TGTGCCAGCAGCTTAGTGACGGGATTCCAAGAGACCCAGTACTTC.

The V and J genes are TRBV19 and TRBJ1-5; D call uncertain. CDR1 is LNHDA and CDR2 is SQIVND in the germline V gene (reference sequence). The CDR3 is 12 residues long. V lost 7 bases to trimming and J lost 4 bases, with 8 bases between them. CDR3 residues: CASTVWNQPQHF. CDR3 sequence (DNA): TGTGCCAGTACTGTTTGGAATCAGCCCCAGCATTTT.

J is TRBJ2-3 and V is TRBV10-3, with 7 bases fitting TRBD2. The CDR3 spans 14 residues. Germline V gene lookup returns CDR1 ENHRY and CDR2 SYGVKD. The junction had 10 bases not matched to a gene; V was cut back by 9 bases and J by 4 bases. The CDR3 DNA follows: TGTGCCATGGCAAGCGGGGCCGGCCCAGATACGCAGTATTTT. This sequence encodes CAMASGAGPDTQYF.

V is TRBV6-4 and J is TRBJ2-1; the D gene is possibly TRBD1 (6 bases). The germline V gene has CDR1 MRHNA and CDR2 SNTAGT. V lost 4 bases and J lost 7, with 11 bases in between. The CDR3 is 13 residues long. In nucleotides, the CDR3 is TGTGCCAGCAGTGGACAGGCCGGAAATGAGCAGTTCTTC. It yields the protein CASSGQAGNEQFF.